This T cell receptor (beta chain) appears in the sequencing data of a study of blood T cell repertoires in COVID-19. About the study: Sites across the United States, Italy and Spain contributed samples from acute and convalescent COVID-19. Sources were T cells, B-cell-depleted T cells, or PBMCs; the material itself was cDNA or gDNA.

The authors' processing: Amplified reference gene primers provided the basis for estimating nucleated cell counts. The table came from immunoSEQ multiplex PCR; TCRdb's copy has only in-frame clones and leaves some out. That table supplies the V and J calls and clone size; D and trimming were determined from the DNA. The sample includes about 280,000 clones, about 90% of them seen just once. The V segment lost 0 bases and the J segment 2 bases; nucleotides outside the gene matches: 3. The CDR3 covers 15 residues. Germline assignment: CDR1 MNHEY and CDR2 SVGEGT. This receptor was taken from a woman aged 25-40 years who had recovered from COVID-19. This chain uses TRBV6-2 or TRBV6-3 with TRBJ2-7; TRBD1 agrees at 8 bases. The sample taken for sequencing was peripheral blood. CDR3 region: CASSYSTGETYEQYF. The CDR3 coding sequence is TGTGCCAGCAGTTACTCGACAGGGGAAACCTACGAGCAGTACTTC.